This TCR beta chain appears in the sequencing data of a study of breast tumors, draining lymph nodes, adjacent tissues. TCRdb re-analysed the multiplex PCR reads in MiXCR, keeping a single row per CDR3 protein. The sample includes about 35,000 distinct CDR3 sequences, 36% of them seen just once. This clonotype was found a few times. This CDR3 is 15 amino acids long. Germline V gene data show CDR1 as SEHNR and CDR2 as FQNEAQ (reference sequence). V was shortened by 4 bases and J by 6 bases, with 16 bases between the two germline ends. The sequencing sample was made of breast tumor tissue. The chain recombines TRBV7-9 with TRBJ2-4; D unclear. This clonotype originated in a female donor with breast cancer. Some clones in this sample may be carry-over from other donors' samples. The CDR3 nucleotides read TGTGCCAGCAGCTCCGCCTTCCTGGGCCGAAACATTCAGTACTTC. Amino acids: CASSSAFLGRNIQYF.